This TCR beta chain originates from a study of blood T cell repertoires in COVID-19. Study-level background: Donors in the United States, Italy and Spain gave samples during acute or convalescent COVID-19. The cDNA or gDNA used as material had been derived from T cells, B-cell-depleted T cells, or PBMCs.

In the authors' workflow: How many nucleated cells were present was estimated from reference gene primer amplification. TCRdb's copy holds only in-frame clones and misses some; the assay was immunoSEQ multiplex PCR. V and J calls and clone size follow that table, whereas D and trimming were derived from the DNA. The data show some 60,000 clones, approximately 91% seen once. The CDR3 covers 16 residues. Trimming removed 3 bases at V and 1 base at J, with 15 bases between. From germline, CDR1 is MDHEN and CDR2 SYDVKM. V and J are TRBV28 and TRBJ1-1; tentatively, D is TRBD1 (5 bases). This receptor was obtained from a human donor in a cohort sampled during active COVID-19. The material sequenced was peripheral blood. The CDR3 nucleotides are TGTGCCAGCAGTTTCGTTACAGGCCGTAGGAACACTGAAGCTTTCTTT. It is translated as CASSFVTGRRNTEAFF.